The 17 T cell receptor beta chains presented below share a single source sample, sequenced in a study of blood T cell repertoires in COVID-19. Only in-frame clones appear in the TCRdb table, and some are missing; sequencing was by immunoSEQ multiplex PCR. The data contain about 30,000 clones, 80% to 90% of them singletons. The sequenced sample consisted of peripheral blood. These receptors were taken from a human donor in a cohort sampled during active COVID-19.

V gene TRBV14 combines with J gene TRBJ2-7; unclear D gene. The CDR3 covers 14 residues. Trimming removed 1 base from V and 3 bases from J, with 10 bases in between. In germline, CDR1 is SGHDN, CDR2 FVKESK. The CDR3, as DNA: TGTGCCAGCAGCCAAGTGGGCAGAAGCTACGAGCAGTACTTC. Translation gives CASSQVGRSYEQYF.

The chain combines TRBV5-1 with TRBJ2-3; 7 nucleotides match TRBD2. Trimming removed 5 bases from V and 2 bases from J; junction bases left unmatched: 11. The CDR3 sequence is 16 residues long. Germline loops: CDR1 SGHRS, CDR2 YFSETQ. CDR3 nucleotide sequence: TGCGCCAGCAGTTACGGTGGGGGGGGTCCCACAGATACGCAGTATTTT. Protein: CASSYGGGGPTDTQYF.

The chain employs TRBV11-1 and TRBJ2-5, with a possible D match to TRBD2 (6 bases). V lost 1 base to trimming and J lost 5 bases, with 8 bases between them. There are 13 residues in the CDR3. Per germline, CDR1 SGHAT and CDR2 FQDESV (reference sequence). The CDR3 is CASSLGRAETQYF. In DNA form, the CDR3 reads TGTGCCAGCAGCTTAGGGAGGGCGGAGACCCAGTACTTC.

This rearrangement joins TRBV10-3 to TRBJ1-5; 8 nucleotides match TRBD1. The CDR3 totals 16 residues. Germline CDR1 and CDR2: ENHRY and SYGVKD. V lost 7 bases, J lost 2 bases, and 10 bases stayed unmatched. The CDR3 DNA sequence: TGTGCCATCACCGCAGACGAGACAGGGGGCAATCAGCCCCAGCATTTT. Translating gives CAITADETGGNQPQHF.

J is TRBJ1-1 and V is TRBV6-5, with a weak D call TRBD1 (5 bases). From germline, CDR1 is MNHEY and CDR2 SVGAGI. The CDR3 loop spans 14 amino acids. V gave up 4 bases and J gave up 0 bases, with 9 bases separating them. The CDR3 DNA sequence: TGTGCCAGCAGTTCAGGGCGCCTGAACACTGAAGCTTTCTTT. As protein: CASSSGRLNTEAFF.

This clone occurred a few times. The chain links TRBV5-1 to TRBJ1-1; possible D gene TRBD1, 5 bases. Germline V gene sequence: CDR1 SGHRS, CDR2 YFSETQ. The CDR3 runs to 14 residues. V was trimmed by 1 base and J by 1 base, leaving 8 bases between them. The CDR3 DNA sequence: TGCGCCAGCAGCTTGAGACAGACGAACACTGAAGCTTTCTTT. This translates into CASSLRQTNTEAFF.

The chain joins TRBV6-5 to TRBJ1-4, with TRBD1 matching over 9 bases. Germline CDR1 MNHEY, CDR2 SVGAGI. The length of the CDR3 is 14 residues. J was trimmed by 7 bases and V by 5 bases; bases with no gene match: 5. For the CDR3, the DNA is TGTGCCAGCAGTAGACAGGGGGTTATTGAAAAACTGTTTTTT. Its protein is CASSRQGVIEKLFF.

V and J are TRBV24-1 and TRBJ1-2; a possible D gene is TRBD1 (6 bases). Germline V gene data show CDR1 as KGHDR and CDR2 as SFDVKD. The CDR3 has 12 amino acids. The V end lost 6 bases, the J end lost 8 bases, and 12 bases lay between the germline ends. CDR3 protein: CATSTGGGGYTF. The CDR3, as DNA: TGTGCCACCAGTACGGGGGGCGGGGGCTACACCTTC.

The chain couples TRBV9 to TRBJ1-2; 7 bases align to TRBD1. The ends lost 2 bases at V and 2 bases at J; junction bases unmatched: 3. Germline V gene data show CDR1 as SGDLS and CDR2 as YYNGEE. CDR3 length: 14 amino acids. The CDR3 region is CASSVGQANYGYTF. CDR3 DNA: TGTGCCAGCAGCGTCGGACAGGCGAACTATGGCTACACCTTC.

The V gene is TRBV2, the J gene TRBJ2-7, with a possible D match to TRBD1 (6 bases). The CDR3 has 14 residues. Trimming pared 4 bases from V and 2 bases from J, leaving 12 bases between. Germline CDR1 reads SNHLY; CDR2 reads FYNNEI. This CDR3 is CASSGGTNTYEQYF. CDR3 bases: TGTGCCAGCAGTGGGGGGACAAATACCTACGAGCAGTACTTC.

DNA for the CDR3: TGTGCCAGCGGCCAGGGATCACCGGGTAGGACGCGGCAGTTCTTC. Its protein is CASGQGSPGRTRQFF. This chain uses TRBV9 with TRBJ2-1; the D gene is possibly TRBD1 (5 bases). Germline CDR1 is SGDLS and CDR2 is YYNGEE. Trimming removed 7 bases at V and 12 bases at J, with 26 bases between. CDR3 size: 15 residues.

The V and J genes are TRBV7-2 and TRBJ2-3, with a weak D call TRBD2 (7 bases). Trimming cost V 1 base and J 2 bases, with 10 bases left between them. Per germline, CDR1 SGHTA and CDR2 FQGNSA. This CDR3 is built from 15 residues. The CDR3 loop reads CASSLDGGPTDTQYF. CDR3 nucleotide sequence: TGTGCCAGCAGCTTAGACGGGGGGCCCACAGATACGCAGTATTTT.

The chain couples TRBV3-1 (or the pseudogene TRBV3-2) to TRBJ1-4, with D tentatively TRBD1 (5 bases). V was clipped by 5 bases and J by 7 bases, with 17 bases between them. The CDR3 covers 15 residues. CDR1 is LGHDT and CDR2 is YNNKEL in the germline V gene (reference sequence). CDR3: CASSARTQGGEKLFF. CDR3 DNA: TGTGCCAGCAGCGCACGTACGCAGGGAGGTGAAAAACTGTTTTTT.

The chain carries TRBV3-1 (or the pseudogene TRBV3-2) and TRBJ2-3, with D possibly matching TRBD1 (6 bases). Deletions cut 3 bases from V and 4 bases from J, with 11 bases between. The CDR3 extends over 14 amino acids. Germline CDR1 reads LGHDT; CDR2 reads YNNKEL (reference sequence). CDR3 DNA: TGTGCCAGCAGCCAGACAGGCATGGCAGATACGCAGTATTTT. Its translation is CASSQTGMADTQYF.

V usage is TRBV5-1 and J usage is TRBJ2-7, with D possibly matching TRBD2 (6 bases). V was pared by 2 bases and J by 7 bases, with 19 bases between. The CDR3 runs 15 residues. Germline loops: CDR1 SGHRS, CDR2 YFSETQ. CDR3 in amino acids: CASSFGEVGVAEQYF. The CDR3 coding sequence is TGCGCCAGCAGCTTCGGGGAGGTGGGGGTAGCTGAGCAGTACTTC.

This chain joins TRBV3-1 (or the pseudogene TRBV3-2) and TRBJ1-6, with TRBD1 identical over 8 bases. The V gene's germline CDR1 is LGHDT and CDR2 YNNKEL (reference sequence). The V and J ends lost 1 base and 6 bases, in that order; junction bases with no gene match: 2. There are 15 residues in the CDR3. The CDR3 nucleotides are TGTGCCAGCAGCCAAGTAACAGGGGGTAATTCACCCCTCCACTTT. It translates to CASSQVTGGNSPLHF.

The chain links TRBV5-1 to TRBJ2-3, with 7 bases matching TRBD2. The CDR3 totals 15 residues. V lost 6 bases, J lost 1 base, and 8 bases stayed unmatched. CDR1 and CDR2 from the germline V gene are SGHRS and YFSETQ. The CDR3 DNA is TGCGCCAGCACTATCGGGCTAGCGGGCACAGATACGCAGTATTTT. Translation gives CASTIGLAGTDTQYF.